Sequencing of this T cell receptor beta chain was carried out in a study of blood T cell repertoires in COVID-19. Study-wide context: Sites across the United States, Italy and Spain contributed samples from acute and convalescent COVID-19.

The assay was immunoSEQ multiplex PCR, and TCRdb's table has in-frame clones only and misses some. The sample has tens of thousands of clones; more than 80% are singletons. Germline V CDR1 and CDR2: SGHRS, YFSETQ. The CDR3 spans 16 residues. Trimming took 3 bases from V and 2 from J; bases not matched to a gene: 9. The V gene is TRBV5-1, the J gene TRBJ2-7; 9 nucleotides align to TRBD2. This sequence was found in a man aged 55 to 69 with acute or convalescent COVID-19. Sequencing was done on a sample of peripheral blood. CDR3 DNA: TGCGCCAGCAGCTACGTCAGCGGACTAGCGACCTACGAGCAGTACTTC. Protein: CASSYVSGLATYEQYF.